The 10 T cell receptor beta chains in this list originate from one sample, sequenced in a study of blood T cell repertoires in COVID-19. Method: immunoSEQ multiplex PCR; TCRdb's copy keeps in-frame clones and lacks some. Altogether about 140,000 clones are present, around nine tenths being singletons, with the ten largest covering roughly 4.3%. Sample: peripheral blood. The receptors here all came from a woman aged 40 to 50 with acute or convalescent COVID-19.

The chain couples TRBV18 to TRBJ2-2; D is uncertain. V lost 3 bases, J lost 5 bases, and 4 bases lay in between. The CDR3 is 12 amino acids. Germline assignment: CDR1 KGHSH and CDR2 LQKENI. CDR3 amino acids: CASSPETGELFF. CDR3 DNA sequence: TGTGCCAGCTCACCGGAGACCGGGGAGCTGTTTTTT.

This chain connects TRBV5-5 to TRBJ1-2, with a weak D call TRBD1 (6 bases). CDR3 size: 14 residues. The germline V gene encodes CDR1 SGHKS and CDR2 YYEKEE (reference sequence). V dropped 6 bases and J dropped 1 base, with 13 bases sitting between them. The CDR3 bases are TGTGCCAGCACCCCCCAAGGGGGTAACTATGGCTACACCTTC. Residues: CASTPQGGNYGYTF.

The rearrangement joins TRBV30 to TRBJ2-3; possible D gene TRBD1, 6 bases. The germline V and J ends were trimmed by 0 bases and 8 bases, with 18 bases remaining between them. The CDR3 has 15 amino acids. Germline V gene lookup returns CDR1 GTSNPN and CDR2 SVGIG (reference sequence). The CDR3 nucleotides read TGTGCCTGGAGTGTACGTCAGGGGAGCTTGGGTACGCAGTATTTT. As protein: CAWSVRQGSLGTQYF.

This clone turned up a few times. V gene TRBV6-5 combines with J gene TRBJ2-7; TRBD2 aligns across 9 bases. J was trimmed by 3 bases and V by 0 bases; bases with no gene match: 6. Germline lookup yields CDR1 MNHEY and CDR2 SVGAGI. The CDR3 totals 16 residues. The CDR3, as DNA: TGTGCCAGCAGTTACTCTGCTTCTAGCGGGAACTACGAGCAGTACTTC. Translated, it gives CASSYSASSGNYEQYF.

The rearrangement links TRBV10-3 to TRBJ1-2; D gene ambiguous. Per germline, CDR1 ENHRY and CDR2 SYGVKD. The V end was cut by 3 bases, the J end by 0 bases, with 8 bases between. The CDR3 is made up of 14 amino acids. CDR3 region: CAISDAGTNYGYTF. Written as DNA, the CDR3 is TGTGCCATCAGTGATGCGGGGACTAACTATGGCTACACCTTC.

The V call is TRBV21-1, the J call TRBJ1-3. TRBV21-1 is labeled a pseudogene. The CDR3 is made up of 16 amino acids. CDR3 nucleotides: TGTGCCAGCAGGAAAAGCCGAGGGTGTTCTGGAAACACCATATATTTT. The encoded protein is CASRKSRGCSGNTIYF.

This chain joins TRBV5-5 and TRBJ2-1; no definite D call. This CDR3 region has 16 residues. CDR1 SGHKS and CDR2 YYEKEE come from the germline V gene (reference sequence). V was shortened by 0 bases and J by 0 bases, with 10 bases between the two germline ends. In DNA, the CDR3 is TGTGCCAGCAGCTTGGAAGTCCTGAGCTCCTACAATGAGCAGTTCTTC. Translated, it gives CASSLEVLSSYNEQFF.

The V and J genes are TRBV3-1 (or the pseudogene TRBV3-2) and TRBJ1-6, with D maybe TRBD1 (5 bases). The V gene's germline CDR1 is LGHDT and CDR2 YNNKEL (reference sequence). This CDR3 region has 18 residues. Trimming shortened V by 3 bases and J by 0 bases, and 15 bases separated the two germline ends. The CDR3 DNA sequence: TGTGCCAGCAGCCAGAGGGGAGGCTGGAGCTCCTATAATTCACCCCTCCACTTT. Its protein is CASSQRGGWSSYNSPLHF.

In this sample, this clone turned up once. The chain is built from TRBV24-1 and TRBJ1-1, with TRBD1 as a possible D gene (5 bases). With 6 bases removed from V and 6 bases from J, the gap between germline ends came to 13 bases. Germline V gene sequence: CDR1 KGHDR, CDR2 SFDVKD. There are 13 residues in the CDR3. As DNA, the CDR3 is TGTGCCACCAGTAATGGGGGGTCGGCTGAAGCTTTCTTT. Residues: CATSNGGSAEAFF.

The chain combines TRBV12-3 or TRBV12-4 with TRBJ2-7; 8 positions match TRBD1. This CDR3 region has 12 residues. J gave up 12 bases and V 3 bases, and 7 bases lay outside the gene matches. CDR3 DNA: TGTGCCAGCAGTTTTTATAAGGGACAGGTGTACTTC. This encodes CASSFYKGQVYF.